Below are 5 T cell receptor beta chains sequenced from a single sample in a study of T cell responses to AZD1222 COVID-19 vaccine (dated by TCRdb to the early 2020s). The time point tag for this specimen amounts to: baseline before first vaccination. Library construction relied on the immunoSEQ multiplex PCR assay. As stored in TCRdb, this immuneACCESS dataset retains in-frame rearrangements with V and J assigned. A fraction of the clones does not appear; measured against another copy, unresolved V genes explain less than half of the discrepancy, and the remainder lacks a known reason. Recorded for this sample are approximately 80,000 clones; about 85% of them occurred a single time. The leading ten clones occupy roughly a quarter of the sample. Sample: peripheral blood, taken on day 0 of AZD1222 vaccination. These receptors were collected from an adult in good health.

The V call is TRBV4-2, the J call TRBJ2-5; 8 nucleotides match TRBD2. The CDR3 has 15 amino acids. Germline V gives CDR1 LGHNA, CDR2 YNFKEQ. V was pared by 3 bases and J by 0 bases, with 3 bases of the junction left unmatched. The CDR3 region is CASSHILADQETQYF. The CDR3 DNA is TGTGCCAGCAGCCACATACTAGCGGACCAAGAGACCCAGTACTTC.

The CDR3 nucleotides read TGTGCCAGCAGTGTATCGGGTTTAAGCTCCTACAATGAGCAGTTCTTC. It is translated as CASSVSGLSSYNEQFF. V usage is TRBV6-1 and J usage is TRBJ2-1; D is unclear. This CDR3 spans 16 amino acids. CDR1 and CDR2 (germline): MNHNS, SASEGT. V lost 4 bases and J 0 bases, leaving 13 bases between the germline ends.

In DNA form, the CDR3 reads TGCGCCAGCAGCTTGGAGGGCAGCAAAAACATTCAGTACTTC. It translates to CASSLEGSKNIQYF. V usage is TRBV5-1 and J usage is TRBJ2-4; D is uncertain. Germline-derived CDR1 and CDR2 are SGHRS and YFSETQ. This CDR3 region has 14 residues. Deletions cut 0 bases from V and 3 bases from J, with 7 bases between.

The chain recombines TRBV18 with TRBJ2-2, with TRBD2 as a possible D gene (5 bases). Between the trimmed V and J ends, which lost 3 bases and 4 bases, there was a span of 12 bases. The germline V gene encodes CDR1 KGHSH and CDR2 LQKENI. The length of the CDR3 is 15 residues. The CDR3 DNA follows: TGTGCCAGCTCACCGGGAAGGGAGCGCACCGGGGAGCTGTTTTTT. Translating gives CASSPGRERTGELFF.

The rearrangement links TRBV12-3 or TRBV12-4 to TRBJ1-1; the D is unclear. V dropped 1 base and J dropped 1 base, with 4 bases sitting between them. There are 13 residues in the CDR3. The CDR3 sequence: CASSLVENTEAFF. CDR3 nucleotides: TGTGCCAGCAGTTTAGTAGAGAACACTGAAGCTTTCTTT.